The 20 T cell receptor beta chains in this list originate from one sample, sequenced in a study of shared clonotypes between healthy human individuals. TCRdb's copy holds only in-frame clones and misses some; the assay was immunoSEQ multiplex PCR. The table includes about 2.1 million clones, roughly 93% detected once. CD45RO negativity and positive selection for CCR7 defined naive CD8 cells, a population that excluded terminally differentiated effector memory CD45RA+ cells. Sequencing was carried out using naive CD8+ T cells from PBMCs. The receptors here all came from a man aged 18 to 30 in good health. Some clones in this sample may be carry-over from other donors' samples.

As DNA, the CDR3 is TGTGCCAGCAGCTTAGTTGTAATCGAGGGGTTCGCCTACGAGCAGTACTTC. This encodes CASSLVVIEGFAYEQYF. J is TRBJ2-7 and V is TRBV7-2, with D perhaps being TRBD1 or TRBD2 (5 bases each). Germline V CDR1 and CDR2: SGHTA, FQGNSA. This CDR3 comprises 17 residues. V was trimmed by 1 base and J by 2 bases, leaving 18 bases between them.

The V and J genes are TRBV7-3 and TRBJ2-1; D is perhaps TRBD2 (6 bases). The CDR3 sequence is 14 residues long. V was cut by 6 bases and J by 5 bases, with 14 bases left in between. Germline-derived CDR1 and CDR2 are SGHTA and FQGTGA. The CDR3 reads CASRSRGGNNEQFF. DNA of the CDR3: TGTGCCAGCAGATCCCGGGGAGGCAACAATGAGCAGTTCTTC.

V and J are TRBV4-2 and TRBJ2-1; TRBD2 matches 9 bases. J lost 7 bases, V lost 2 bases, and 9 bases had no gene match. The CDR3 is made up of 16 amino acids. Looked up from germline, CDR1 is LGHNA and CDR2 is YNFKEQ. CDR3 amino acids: CASSQYLAGLLNEQFF. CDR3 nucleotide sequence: TGTGCCAGCAGCCAATATCTAGCGGGATTATTAAATGAGCAGTTCTTC.

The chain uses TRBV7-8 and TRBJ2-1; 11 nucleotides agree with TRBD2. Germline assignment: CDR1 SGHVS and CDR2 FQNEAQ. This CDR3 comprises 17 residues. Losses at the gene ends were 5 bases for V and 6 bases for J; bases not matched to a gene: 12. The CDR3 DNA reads TGTGCCAGCAGCGCCCCCGGGACTAGCGGTAATATCAATGAGCAGTTCTTC. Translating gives CASSAPGTSGNINEQFF. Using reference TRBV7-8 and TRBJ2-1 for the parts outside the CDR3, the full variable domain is GAGVSQSPRYKVAKRGQDVALRCDPISGHVSLFWYQQALGQGPEFLTYFQNEAQLDKSGLPSDRFFAERPEGSVSTLKIQRTQQEDSAVYLCASSAPGTSGNINEQFFGPGTRLTVL.

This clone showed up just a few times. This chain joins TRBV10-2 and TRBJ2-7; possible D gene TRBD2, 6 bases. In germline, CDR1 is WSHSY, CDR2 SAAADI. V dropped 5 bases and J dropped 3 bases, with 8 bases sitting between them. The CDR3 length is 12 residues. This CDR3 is CASSWRGYEQYF. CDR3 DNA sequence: TGCGCCAGCAGTTGGCGGGGCTACGAGCAGTACTTC.

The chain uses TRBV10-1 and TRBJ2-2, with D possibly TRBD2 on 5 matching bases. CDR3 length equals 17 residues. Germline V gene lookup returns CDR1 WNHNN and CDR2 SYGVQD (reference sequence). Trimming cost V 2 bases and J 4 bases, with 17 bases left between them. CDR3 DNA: TGCGCCAGCAGTGAGCGAGCGGTAATACGCGGCACCGGGGAGCTGTTTTTT. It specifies CASSERAVIRGTGELFF.

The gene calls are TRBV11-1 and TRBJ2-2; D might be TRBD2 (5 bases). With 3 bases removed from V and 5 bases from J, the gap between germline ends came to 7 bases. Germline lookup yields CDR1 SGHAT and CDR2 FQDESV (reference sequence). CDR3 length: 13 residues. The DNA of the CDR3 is TGTGCCAGCAGCTTCCGGACTACCGGGGAGCTGTTTTTT. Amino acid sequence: CASSFRTTGELFF.

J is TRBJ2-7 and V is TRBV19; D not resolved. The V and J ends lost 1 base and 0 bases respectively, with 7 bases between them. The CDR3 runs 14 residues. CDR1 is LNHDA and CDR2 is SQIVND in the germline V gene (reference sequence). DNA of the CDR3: TGTGCCAGTAGTATAGCCCCCACCTCCTACGAGCAGTACTTC. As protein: CASSIAPTSYEQYF. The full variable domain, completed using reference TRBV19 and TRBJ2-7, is DGGITQSPKYLFRKEGQNVTLSCEQNLNHDAMYWYRQDPGQGLRLIYYSQIVNDFQKGDIAEGYSVSREKKESFPLTVTSAQKNPTAFYLCASSIAPTSYEQYFGPGTRLTVT.

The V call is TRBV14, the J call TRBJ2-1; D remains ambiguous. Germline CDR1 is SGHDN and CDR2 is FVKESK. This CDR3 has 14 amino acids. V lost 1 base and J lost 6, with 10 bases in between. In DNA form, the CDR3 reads TGTGCCAGCAGCCAAGTGTTCGGTCGCAATGAGCAGTTCTTC. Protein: CASSQVFGRNEQFF.

The CDR3, as DNA: TGTGCCAGCAGGCAGGACAGGGCTACAACTAATGAAAAACTGTTTTTT. This encodes CASRQDRATTNEKLFF. The chain recombines TRBV28 with TRBJ1-4; 8 bases align to TRBD1. V dropped 6 bases and J dropped 0; count of bases not matched to a gene: 6. CDR1 is MDHEN, CDR2 SYDVKM, per germline. The CDR3 has 16 residues.

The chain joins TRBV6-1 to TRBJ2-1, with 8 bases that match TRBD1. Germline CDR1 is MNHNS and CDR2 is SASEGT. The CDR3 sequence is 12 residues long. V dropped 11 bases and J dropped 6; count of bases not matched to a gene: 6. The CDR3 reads CAGGQGGNEQFF. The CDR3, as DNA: TGTGCCGGTGGACAGGGTGGCAATGAGCAGTTCTTC.

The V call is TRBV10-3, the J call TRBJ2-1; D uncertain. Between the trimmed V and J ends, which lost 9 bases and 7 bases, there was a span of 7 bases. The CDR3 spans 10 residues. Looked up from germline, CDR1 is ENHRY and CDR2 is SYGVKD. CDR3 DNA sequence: TGTGCCATACGTGGAAATGAGCAGTTCTTC. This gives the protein CAIRGNEQFF.

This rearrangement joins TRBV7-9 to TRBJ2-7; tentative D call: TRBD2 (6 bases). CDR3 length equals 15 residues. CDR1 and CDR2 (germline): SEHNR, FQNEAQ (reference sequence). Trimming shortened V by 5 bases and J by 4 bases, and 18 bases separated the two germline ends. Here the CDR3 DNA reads TGTGCCAGCAGCCTAAGCGGGTCGCAGACGTACGAGCAGTACTTC. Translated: CASSLSGSQTYEQYF.

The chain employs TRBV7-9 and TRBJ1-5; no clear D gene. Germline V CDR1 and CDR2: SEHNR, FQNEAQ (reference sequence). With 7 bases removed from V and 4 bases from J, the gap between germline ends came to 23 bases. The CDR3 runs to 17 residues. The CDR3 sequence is CASTLLGLGRSNQPQHF. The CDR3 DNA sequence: TGTGCCAGCACCCTCTTGGGCTTGGGCAGGAGTAATCAGCCCCAGCATTTT.

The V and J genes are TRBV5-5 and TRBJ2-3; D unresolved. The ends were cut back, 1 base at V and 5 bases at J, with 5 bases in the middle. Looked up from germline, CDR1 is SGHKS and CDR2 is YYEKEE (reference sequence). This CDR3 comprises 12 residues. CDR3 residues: CASSLKGDTQYF. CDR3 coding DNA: TGTGCCAGCAGCTTGAAAGGAGATACGCAGTATTTT.

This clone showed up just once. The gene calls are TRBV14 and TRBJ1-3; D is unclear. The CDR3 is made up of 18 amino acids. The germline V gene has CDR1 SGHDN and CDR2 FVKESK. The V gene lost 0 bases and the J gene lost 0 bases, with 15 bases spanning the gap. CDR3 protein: CASSQDPGWADSGNTIYF. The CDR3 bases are TGTGCCAGCAGCCAAGATCCCGGATGGGCGGACTCTGGAAACACCATATATTTT.

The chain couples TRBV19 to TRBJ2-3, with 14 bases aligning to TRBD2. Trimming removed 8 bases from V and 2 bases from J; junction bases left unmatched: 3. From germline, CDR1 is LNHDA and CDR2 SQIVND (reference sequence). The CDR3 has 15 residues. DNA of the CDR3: TGTGCCAGTTCGGGACTAGCGGGAGCCACAGATACGCAGTATTTT. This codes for CASSGLAGATDTQYF.

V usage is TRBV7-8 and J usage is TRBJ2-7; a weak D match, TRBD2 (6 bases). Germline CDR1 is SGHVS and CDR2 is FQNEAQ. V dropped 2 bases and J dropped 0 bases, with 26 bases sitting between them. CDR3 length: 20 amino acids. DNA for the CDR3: TGTGCCAGCAGCTTACCGCCGGGTCAAGATAGGAGGGTCCTCTCCTACGAGCAGTACTTC. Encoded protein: CASSLPPGQDRRVLSYEQYF.

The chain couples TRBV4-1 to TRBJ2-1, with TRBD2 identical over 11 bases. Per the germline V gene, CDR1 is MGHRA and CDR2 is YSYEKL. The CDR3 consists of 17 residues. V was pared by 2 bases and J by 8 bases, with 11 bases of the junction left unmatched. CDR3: CASSQLAGGLKRDEQFF. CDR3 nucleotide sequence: TGCGCCAGCAGCCAACTAGCGGGAGGATTGAAAAGGGATGAGCAGTTCTTC.

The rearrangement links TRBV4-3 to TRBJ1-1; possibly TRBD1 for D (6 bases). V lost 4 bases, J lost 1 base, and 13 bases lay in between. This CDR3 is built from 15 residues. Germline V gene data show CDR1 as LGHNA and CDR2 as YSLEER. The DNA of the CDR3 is TGCGCCAGCAGCCGAGTCCGGGACAAGAACACTGAAGCTTTCTTT. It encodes CASSRVRDKNTEAFF.